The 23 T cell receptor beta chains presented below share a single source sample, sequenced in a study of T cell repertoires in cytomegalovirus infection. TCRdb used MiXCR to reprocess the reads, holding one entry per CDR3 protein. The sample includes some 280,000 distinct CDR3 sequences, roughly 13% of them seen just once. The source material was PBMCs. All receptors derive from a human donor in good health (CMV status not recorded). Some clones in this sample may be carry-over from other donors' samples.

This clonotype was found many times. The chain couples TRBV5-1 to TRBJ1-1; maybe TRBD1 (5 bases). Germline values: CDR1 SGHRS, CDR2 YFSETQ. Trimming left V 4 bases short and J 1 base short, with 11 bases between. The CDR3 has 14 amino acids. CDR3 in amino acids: CASSGGTGNTEAFF. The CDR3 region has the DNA TGCGCCAGCAGCGGAGGGACGGGGAACACTGAAGCTTTCTTT.

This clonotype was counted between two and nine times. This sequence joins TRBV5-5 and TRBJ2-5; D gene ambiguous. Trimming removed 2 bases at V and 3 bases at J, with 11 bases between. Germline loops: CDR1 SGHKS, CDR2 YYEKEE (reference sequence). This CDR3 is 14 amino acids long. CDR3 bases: TGTGCCAGCAGCTTCGGTGATACGGAAGAGACCCAGTACTTC. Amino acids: CASSFGDTEETQYF.

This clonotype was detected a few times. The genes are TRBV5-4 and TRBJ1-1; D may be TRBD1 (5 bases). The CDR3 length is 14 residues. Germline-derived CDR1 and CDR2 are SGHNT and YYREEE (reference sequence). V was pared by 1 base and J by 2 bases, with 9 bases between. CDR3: CASSLWGDNTEAFF. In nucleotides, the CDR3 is TGTGCCAGCAGCTTGTGGGGGGATAACACTGAAGCTTTCTTT.

CDR3 loop: CSASPIQGKVGNSPLHF. The CDR3 region has the DNA TGCAGTGCTAGTCCCATACAGGGTAAAGTGGGTAATTCACCCCTCCACTTT. The chain carries TRBV20-1 and TRBJ1-6; possibly TRBD1 for D (6 bases). Germline V lookup: CDR1 DFQATT, CDR2 SNEGSKA (reference sequence). V lost 3 bases and J 6 bases, leaving 21 bases between the germline ends. This CDR3 has 17 residues.

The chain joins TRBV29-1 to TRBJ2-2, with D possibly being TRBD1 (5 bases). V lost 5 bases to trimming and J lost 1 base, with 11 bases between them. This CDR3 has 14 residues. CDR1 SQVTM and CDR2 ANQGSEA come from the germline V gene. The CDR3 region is CSVLTQVNTGELFF. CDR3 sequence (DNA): TGCAGCGTTCTGACACAGGTGAACACCGGGGAGCTGTTTTTT.

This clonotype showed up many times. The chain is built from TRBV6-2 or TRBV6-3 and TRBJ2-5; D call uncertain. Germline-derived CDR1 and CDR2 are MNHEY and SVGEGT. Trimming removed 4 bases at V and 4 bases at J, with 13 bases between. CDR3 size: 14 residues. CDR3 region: CASSSRLGGETQYF. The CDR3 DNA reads TGTGCCAGCAGTTCCCGTTTGGGCGGAGAGACCCAGTACTTC.

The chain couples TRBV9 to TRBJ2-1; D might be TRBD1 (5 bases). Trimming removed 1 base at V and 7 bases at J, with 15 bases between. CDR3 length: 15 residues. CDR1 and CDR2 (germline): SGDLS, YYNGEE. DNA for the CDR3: TGTGCCAGCAGCGTAAGACCAGGGATCCCAAATGAGCAGTTCTTC. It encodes CASSVRPGIPNEQFF.

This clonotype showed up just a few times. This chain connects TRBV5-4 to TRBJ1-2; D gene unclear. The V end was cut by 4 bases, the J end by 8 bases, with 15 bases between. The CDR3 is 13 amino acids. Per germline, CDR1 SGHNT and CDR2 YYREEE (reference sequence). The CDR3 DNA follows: TGTGCCAGCAGCCCCCGGGCAGAAGTGGGCTACACCTTC. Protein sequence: CASSPRAEVGYTF.

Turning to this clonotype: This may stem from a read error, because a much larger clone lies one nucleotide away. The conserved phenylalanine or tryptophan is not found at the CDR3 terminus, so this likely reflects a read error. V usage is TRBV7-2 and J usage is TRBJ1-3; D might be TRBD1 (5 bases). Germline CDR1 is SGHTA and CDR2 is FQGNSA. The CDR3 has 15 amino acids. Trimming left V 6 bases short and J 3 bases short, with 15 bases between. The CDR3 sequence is CASRDGGTVGNTIYC. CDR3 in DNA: TGTGCCAGCAGGGACGGGGGAACGGTTGGAAACACCATATATTGT.

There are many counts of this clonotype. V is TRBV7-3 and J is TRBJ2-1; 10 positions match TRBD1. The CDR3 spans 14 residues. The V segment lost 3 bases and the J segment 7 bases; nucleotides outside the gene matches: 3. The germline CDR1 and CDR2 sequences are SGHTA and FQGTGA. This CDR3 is CASSFRDRGNEQFF. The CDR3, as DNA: TGTGCCAGCAGCTTCCGGGACAGGGGTAATGAGCAGTTCTTC. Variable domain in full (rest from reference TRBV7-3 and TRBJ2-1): GAGVSQTPSNKVTEKGKYVELRCDPISGHTALYWYRQSLGQGPEFLIYFQGTGAADDSGLPNDRFFAVRPEGSVSTLKIQRTERGDSAVYLCASSFRDRGNEQFFGPGTRLTVL.

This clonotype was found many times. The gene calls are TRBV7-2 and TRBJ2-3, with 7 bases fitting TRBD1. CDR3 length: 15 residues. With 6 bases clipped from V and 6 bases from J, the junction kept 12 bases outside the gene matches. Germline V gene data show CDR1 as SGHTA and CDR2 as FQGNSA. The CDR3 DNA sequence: TGTGCCAGCAGGGTCCGGGGACAGCAGCGGGATACGCAGTATTTT. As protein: CASRVRGQQRDTQYF.

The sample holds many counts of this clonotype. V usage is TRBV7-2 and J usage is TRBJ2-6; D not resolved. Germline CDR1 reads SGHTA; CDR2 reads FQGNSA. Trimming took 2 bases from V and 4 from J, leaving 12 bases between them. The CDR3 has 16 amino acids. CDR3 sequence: CASSLTSAIGANVLTF. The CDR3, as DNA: TGTGCCAGCAGCTTAACGTCCGCGATCGGGGCCAACGTCCTGACTTTC.

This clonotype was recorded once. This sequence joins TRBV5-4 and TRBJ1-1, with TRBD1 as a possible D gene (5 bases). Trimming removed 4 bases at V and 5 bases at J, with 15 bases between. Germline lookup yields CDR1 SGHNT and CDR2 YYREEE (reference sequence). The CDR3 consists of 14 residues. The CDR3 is CASSRGGERTEAFF. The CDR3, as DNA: TGTGCCAGCAGCCGGGGGGGGGAGAGGACTGAAGCTTTCTTT.

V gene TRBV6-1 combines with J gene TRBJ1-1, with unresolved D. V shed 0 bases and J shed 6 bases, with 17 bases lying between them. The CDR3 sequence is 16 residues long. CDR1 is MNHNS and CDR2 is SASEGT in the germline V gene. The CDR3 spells CASSEALSVIGPEAFF. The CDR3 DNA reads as TGTGCCAGCAGTGAAGCCTTAAGTGTAATCGGGCCTGAAGCTTTCTTT.

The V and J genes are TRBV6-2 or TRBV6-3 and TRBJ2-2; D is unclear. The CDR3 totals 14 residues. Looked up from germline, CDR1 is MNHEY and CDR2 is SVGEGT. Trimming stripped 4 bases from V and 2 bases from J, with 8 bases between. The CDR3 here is CASSFSPNTGELFF. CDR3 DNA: TGTGCCAGCAGTTTCTCACCCAACACCGGGGAGCTGTTTTTT.

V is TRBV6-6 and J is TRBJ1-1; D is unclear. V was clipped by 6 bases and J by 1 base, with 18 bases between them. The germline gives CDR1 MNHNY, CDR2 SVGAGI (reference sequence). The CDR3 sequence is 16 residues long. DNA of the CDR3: TGTGCCAGCAGCCAGTGGCGGGTATTCGCGAACACTGAAGCTTTCTTT. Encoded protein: CASSQWRVFANTEAFF.

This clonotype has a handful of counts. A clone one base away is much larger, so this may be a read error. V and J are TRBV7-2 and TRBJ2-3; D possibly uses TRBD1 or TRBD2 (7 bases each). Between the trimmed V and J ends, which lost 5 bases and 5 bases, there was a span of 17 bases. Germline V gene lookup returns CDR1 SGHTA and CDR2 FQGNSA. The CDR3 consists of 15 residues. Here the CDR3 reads CTSSPTGRTGDTQYF. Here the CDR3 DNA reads TGTACCAGCAGCCCCACCGGGAGGACAGGAGATACGCAGTATTTT.

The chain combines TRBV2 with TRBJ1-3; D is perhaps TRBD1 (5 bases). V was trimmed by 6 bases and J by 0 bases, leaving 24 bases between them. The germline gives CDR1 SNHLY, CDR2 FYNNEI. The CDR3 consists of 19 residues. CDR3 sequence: CASSDLIGGGALSGNTIYF. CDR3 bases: TGTGCCAGCAGCGACCTAATCGGTGGAGGGGCACTCTCTGGAAACACCATATATTTT.

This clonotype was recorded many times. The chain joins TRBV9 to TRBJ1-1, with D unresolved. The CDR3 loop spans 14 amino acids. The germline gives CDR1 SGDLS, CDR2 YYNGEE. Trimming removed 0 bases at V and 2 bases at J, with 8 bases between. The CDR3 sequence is CASSVGIFNTEAFF. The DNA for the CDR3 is TGTGCCAGCAGCGTAGGGATTTTTAACACTGAAGCTTTCTTT.

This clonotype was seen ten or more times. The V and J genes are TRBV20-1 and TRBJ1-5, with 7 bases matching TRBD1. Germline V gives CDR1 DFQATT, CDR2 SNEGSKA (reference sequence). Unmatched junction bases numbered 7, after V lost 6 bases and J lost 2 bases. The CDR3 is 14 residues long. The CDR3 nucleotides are TGCAGTGCACCAGACAGGGTGGGCAATCAGCCCCAGCATTTT. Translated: CSAPDRVGNQPQHF.

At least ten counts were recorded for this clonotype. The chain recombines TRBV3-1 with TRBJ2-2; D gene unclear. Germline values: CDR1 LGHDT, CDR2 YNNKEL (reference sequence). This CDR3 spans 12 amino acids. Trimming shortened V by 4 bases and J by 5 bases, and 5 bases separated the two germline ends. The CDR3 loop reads CASSRSTGELFF. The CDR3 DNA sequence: TGTGCCAGCAGCCGATCTACCGGGGAGCTGTTTTTT.

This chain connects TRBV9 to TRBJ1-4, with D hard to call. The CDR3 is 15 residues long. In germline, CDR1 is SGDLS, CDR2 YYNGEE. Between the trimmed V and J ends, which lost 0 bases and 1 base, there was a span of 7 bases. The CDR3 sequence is CASSVGPGTNEKLFF. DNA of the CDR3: TGTGCCAGCAGCGTAGGCCCGGGAACTAATGAAAAACTGTTTTTT.

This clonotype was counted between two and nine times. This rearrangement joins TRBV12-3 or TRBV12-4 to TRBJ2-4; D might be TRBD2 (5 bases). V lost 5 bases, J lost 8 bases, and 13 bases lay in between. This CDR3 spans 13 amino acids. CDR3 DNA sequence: TGTGCCAGCAGTAACAGACTATCTTACATTCAGTACTTC. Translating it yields CASSNRLSYIQYF.